This T cell receptor beta chain is drawn from a study of shared clonotypes between healthy human individuals. Study-wide context: Each donor's CD4 naive and CD4 memory cells filled three plates apiece, CD8 naive two, and CD8 memory one.

Over several immunoSEQ plates, each subset's genomic DNA was distributed in even portions. The repertoire was sequenced with immunoSEQ multiplex PCR; TCRdb's copy has only in-frame clones and lacks some. The table lists around 560,000 clones, approximately 95% of them singletons, with over 0.09% in the top ten. CD45RO-negative cells were positively selected for CCR7, leaving out terminally differentiated effector memory CD45RA+ cells. Donors included only healthy HIV-negative adults lacking recent acute infections or vaccinations. Germline CDR1 is SEHNR and CDR2 is FQNEAQ (reference sequence). V shed 8 bases, J shed 3 bases, and the junction held 12 bases outside the gene matches. The CDR3 totals 15 residues.

Sequencing was carried out using naive CD8+ T cells sorted from blood. This clonotype was obtained from a woman aged 25 to 39 in good health. The chain employs TRBV7-9 and TRBJ2-7, with 8 bases identical to TRBD1. The CDR3 loop is CASSAGAGGVYEQYF. CDR3 in DNA: TGTGCCAGCTCCGCCGGGGCAGGGGGCGTCTACGAGCAGTACTTC.